The clone carrying this T cell receptor (beta chain) turned up a few times. Authors' methods: The assay estimated nucleated cells by amplifying reference gene primers. Only in-frame clones appear in the TCRdb table, and some are missing; sequencing was by immunoSEQ multiplex PCR. V and J calls and clone size are given by that table; D and trimming were obtained from the DNA. The data hold over 110,000 clones, with about 76% observed a single time. This sample stems from a study of blood T cell repertoires in COVID-19. Looking at the study overall: Some COVID-19 samples were acute and others convalescent; all came from the United States, Italy and Spain.

The CDR3 runs to 15 residues. Germline CDR1 is SGDLS and CDR2 is YYNGEE. V trimming: 4 bases; J trimming: 7 bases; junction bases outside the gene matches: 9. The receptor was derived from a human donor in a cohort sampled during active COVID-19. This chain links TRBV9 with TRBJ2-7; TRBD1 matches 12 bases. The sequencing input was peripheral blood. CDR3 region: CASSPLGQGAKEQYF. The CDR3 nucleotides read TGTGCCAGCAGCCCATTGGGACAGGGGGCGAAAGAGCAGTACTTC.